These 21 T cell receptor beta chains came from one sample sequenced in a study of T cell responses to AZD1222 COVID-19 vaccine. Here immunoSEQ multiplex PCR was the method, and the copy in TCRdb shows in-frame clones only, minus some. The sample lists about 100,000 clones, around 91% occurring once. The source material was peripheral blood, sampled on day 0 of AZD1222 vaccination. These receptors were taken from an adult in good health.

V and J are TRBV10-3 and TRBJ1-3; a weak D match, TRBD1 (5 bases). The CDR3 is made up of 12 amino acids. Germline CDR1 and CDR2: ENHRY and SYGVKD. Trimming took 10 bases from V and 14 from J, leaving 21 bases between them. The CDR3 coding sequence is TGTGCCACCAGACCCCCGGGACCCCAGGTATATTTT. Protein sequence: CATRPPGPQVYF.

This clone was picked up one time. The genes are TRBV12-3 or TRBV12-4 and TRBJ1-3; unclear D gene. This CDR3 spans 13 amino acids. The V and J ends lost 3 bases and 4 bases respectively, with 7 bases between them. The CDR3 coding sequence is TGTGCCAGCAGTTTGGCGGGAGGAAACACCATATATTTT. Protein sequence: CASSLAGGNTIYF.

This clone was found once. The rearrangement uses TRBV7-2 and TRBJ2-7, with 10 bases lining up with TRBD2. The germline V gene has CDR1 SGHTA and CDR2 FQGNSA. The CDR3 runs to 15 residues. The V segment lost 8 bases and the J segment 0 bases; nucleotides outside the gene matches: 7. The CDR3 loop reads CASRSSGGSSYEQYF. As DNA, the CDR3 is TGTGCCAGCCGATCTAGCGGGGGAAGCTCCTACGAGCAGTACTTC. The full variable domain, in which reference TRBV7-2 and TRBJ2-7 provide the parts outside the CDR3, is GAGVSQSPSNKVTEKGKDVELRCDPISGHTALYWYRQSLGQGLEFLIYFQGNSAPDKSGLPSDRFSAERTGGSVSTLTIQRTQQEDSAVYLCASRSSGGSSYEQYFGPGTRLTVT.

The CDR3 nucleotides are TGTGCCAGCAGCTTAGACACCACGACAGCCAGAGCTTTCTTT. This encodes CASSLDTTTARAFF. This sequence joins TRBV11-2 and TRBJ1-1, with a tentative D call TRBD1 (5 bases). The CDR3 sequence is 14 residues long. The V gene lost 0 bases and the J gene lost 10 bases, with 15 bases spanning the gap. Looked up from germline, CDR1 is SGHAT and CDR2 is FQNNGV.

The CDR3 here is CASSYNGGRETQYF. Written as DNA, the CDR3 is TGTGCCAGCAGTTACAATGGGGGTCGCGAGACCCAGTACTTC. This chain joins TRBV6-2 or TRBV6-3 and TRBJ2-5; D is possibly TRBD1 or TRBD2 (5 bases each). Trimming removed 2 bases from V and 5 bases from J, with 12 bases in between. Germline CDR1 reads MNHEY; CDR2 reads SVGEGT. CDR3 size: 14 residues.

The V call is TRBV6-2 or TRBV6-3, the J call TRBJ1-1, with D possibly matching TRBD1 (5 bases). Germline V CDR1 and CDR2: MNHEY, SVGEGT. V shed 0 bases and J shed 4 bases, with 21 bases lying between them. The length of the CDR3 is 18 residues. In nucleotides, the CDR3 is TGTGCCAGCAGTTACTCGATCGTAGGTAGGGGACCGGGCACTGAAGCTTTCTTT. This sequence encodes CASSYSIVGRGPGTEAFF.

This rearrangement joins TRBV6-2 or TRBV6-3 to TRBJ1-5; no clear D. The CDR3 length is 16 residues. The V gene's germline CDR1 is MNHEY and CDR2 SVGEGT. Trimming shortened V by 4 bases and J by 8 bases, and 21 bases separated the two germline ends. The CDR3 protein is CASSSPVVRVEEPQHF. The DNA for the CDR3 is TGTGCCAGCAGTTCGCCGGTGGTGAGGGTTGAGGAGCCCCAGCATTTT.

The chain employs TRBV3-1 (or the pseudogene TRBV3-2) and TRBJ1-5; D remains ambiguous. Germline V gives CDR1 LGHDT, CDR2 YNNKEL (reference sequence). This CDR3 contains 12 residues. Trimming took off 4 bases at V and 4 bases at J, with 5 bases between the two ends. The CDR3 sequence is CASSRQNQPQHF. In DNA form, the CDR3 reads TGTGCCAGCAGCCGCCAAAATCAGCCCCAGCATTTT.

CDR3 sequence (DNA): TGCGCCAGCAGCCCCGGGACAGACTACACTGAAGCTTTCTTT. Translating it yields CASSPGTDYTEAFF. The chain combines TRBV5-1 with TRBJ1-1, with TRBD1 matching over 7 bases. Germline V lookup: CDR1 SGHRS, CDR2 YFSETQ. Losses at the gene ends were 4 bases for V and 3 bases for J; bases not matched to a gene: 6. There are 14 residues in the CDR3.

V is TRBV11-2 and J is TRBJ1-6, with D perhaps TRBD1 (5 bases). CDR1 SGHAT and CDR2 FQNNGV come from the germline V gene. Trimming removed 5 bases at V and 7 bases at J, with 12 bases between. This CDR3 comprises 14 residues. This CDR3 reads CASSANSGNSPLHF. CDR3 in DNA: TGTGCCAGCAGCGCAAACTCAGGGAATTCACCCCTCCACTTT.

This clone was seen a handful of times. In the same sample, other DNA sequences code for this CDR3. The genes are TRBV15 and TRBJ2-7, with a weak D call TRBD2 (6 bases). This CDR3 contains 14 residues. Between the trimmed V and J ends, which lost 0 bases and 4 bases, there was a span of 10 bases. Per the germline V gene, CDR1 is LNHNV and CDR2 is YYDKDF (reference sequence). The CDR3 protein is CATSRDRRGYEQYF. As DNA, the CDR3 is TGTGCCACCAGCAGAGATCGGAGGGGATACGAGCAGTACTTC.

The J gene is TRBJ2-7, the V gene TRBV5-4; the D gene is possibly TRBD2 (6 bases). The germline V and J ends were trimmed by 4 bases and 1 base, with 9 bases remaining between them. CDR1 and CDR2 from the germline V gene are SGHNT and YYREEE (reference sequence). The CDR3 is 13 amino acids. In DNA form, the CDR3 reads TGTGCCAGCAGCCCGGGGGTATCCTACGAGCAGTACTTC. Its protein is CASSPGVSYEQYF.

CDR3 bases: TGTGCCACCTGGGGGGCGACTGAAGCTTTCTTT. Encoded protein: CATWGATEAFF. This chain joins TRBV2 and TRBJ1-1, with D perhaps TRBD1 (6 bases). This CDR3 contains 11 residues. Germline V lookup: CDR1 SNHLY, CDR2 FYNNEI. V was shortened by 10 bases and J by 5 bases, with 11 bases between the two germline ends.

This clone is a singleton in its sample. Other DNA sequences from this sample encode an identical CDR3 as well. The rearrangement links TRBV5-1 to TRBJ1-2; D not resolved. Deletions cut 0 bases from V and 0 bases from J, with 6 bases between. This CDR3 contains 14 residues. The germline V gene encodes CDR1 SGHRS and CDR2 YFSETQ. CDR3 protein: CASSLDGSNYGYTF. DNA of the CDR3: TGCGCCAGCAGCTTGGACGGATCTAACTATGGCTACACCTTC.

The chain recombines TRBV4-2 with TRBJ1-5; D is unclear. V was pared by 0 bases and J by 7 bases, with 16 bases between. Germline V gene lookup returns CDR1 LGHNA and CDR2 YNFKEQ. The CDR3 runs 16 residues. The CDR3 nucleotides are TGTGCCAGCAGCCAAGATGGCAGCACCTCAAGGCAGCCCCAGCATTTT. The encoded protein is CASSQDGSTSRQPQHF.

This rearrangement joins TRBV5-1 to TRBJ2-3, with 9 positions matching TRBD1. Germline trimming cut 0 bases from V and 4 bases from J; bases unmatched to any gene: 9. The CDR3 length is 17 residues. Germline V gene sequence: CDR1 SGHRS, CDR2 YFSETQ. The CDR3 coding sequence is TGCGCCAGCAGCTTGGCCGGGACAGGGTTATTTTCAGATACGCAGTATTTT. As protein: CASSLAGTGLFSDTQYF.

This chain joins TRBV7-3 and TRBJ2-1; 10 nucleotides agree with TRBD2. The germline CDR1 and CDR2 sequences are SGHTA and FQGTGA. Trimming cost V 7 bases and J 6 bases; bases outside gene matches: 6. The CDR3 spans 14 residues. CDR3 sequence: CASKSGGASNEQFF. The CDR3 DNA follows: TGTGCCAGCAAAAGCGGGGGGGCAAGCAATGAGCAGTTCTTC.

This chain connects TRBV9 to TRBJ2-2; 8 bases are shared with TRBD1. Germline CDR1 is SGDLS and CDR2 is YYNGEE. The length of the CDR3 is 18 residues. Trimming removed 0 bases from V and 4 bases from J; junction bases left unmatched: 11. CDR3 residues: CASSVDPGGGLGTGELFF. The CDR3 nucleotides are TGTGCCAGCAGCGTAGATCCAGGGGGCGGTTTGGGCACCGGGGAGCTGTTTTTT.

The gene calls are TRBV24-1 and TRBJ2-2; D assignment may be TRBD1 or TRBD2 (5 bases each). Germline-derived CDR1 and CDR2 are KGHDR and SFDVKD. V gave up 9 bases and J gave up 6 bases, with 10 bases separating them. The CDR3 is 12 residues long. The CDR3 loop reads CATGGSAGELFF. Written as DNA, the CDR3 is TGTGCCACCGGGGGATCCGCCGGGGAGCTGTTTTTT.

Only a few counts were recorded for this clone. The CDR3 sequence: CASSQPNQPQHF. The CDR3 DNA reads as TGTGCCAGCTCCCAGCCGAATCAGCCCCAGCATTTT. V usage is TRBV18 and J usage is TRBJ1-5; no firm D call. The V gene's germline CDR1 is KGHSH and CDR2 LQKENI. V was cut by 6 bases and J by 4 bases, with 7 bases left in between. The CDR3 is made up of 12 amino acids.

The CDR3 here is CASSQSWGNLHF. CDR3 coding DNA: TGTGCCAGCAGCCAGTCGTGGGGGAATCTCCACTTT. This sequence joins TRBV14 and TRBJ1-6, with D perhaps TRBD1 (5 bases). This CDR3 has 12 residues. Germline V gene sequence: CDR1 SGHDN, CDR2 FVKESK. The germline V and J ends were trimmed by 3 bases and 16 bases, with 13 bases remaining between them.